Each of the 23 T cell receptor beta chains below was sequenced from the same sample in a study of cytomegalovirus exposure and HLA in healthy donors. PCR amplification relied on 60 Vbeta primers (plus 13 Jbeta primers). Only in-frame clones appear in the TCRdb table, and some are missing; sequencing was by immunoSEQ multiplex PCR. The sample consists of about 150,000 clones, roughly 77% of them appearing once. The source material was PBMCs. Receptors were obtained from a man between 18 and 35 years old in good health and CMV-seropositive.

The rearrangement uses TRBV15 and TRBJ2-1; 7 positions agree with TRBD1. The CDR3 loop spans 16 amino acids. The V and J ends lost 4 bases and 3 bases, in that order; junction bases with no gene match: 9. From germline, CDR1 is LNHNV and CDR2 YYDKDF (reference sequence). Written as DNA, the CDR3 is TGTGCCACCAGCAATATACGGGACAGCTACTACAATGAGCAGTTCTTC. Translation gives CATSNIRDSYYNEQFF.

This clone was counted once. V is TRBV4-1 and J is TRBJ2-7; TRBD2 aligns across 9 bases. The CDR3 is 16 residues long. The junction had 9 bases not matched to a gene; V was cut back by 3 bases and J by 3 bases. From germline, CDR1 is MGHRA and CDR2 YSYEKL. The CDR3 is CASSQTSGGEFYEQYF. DNA for the CDR3: TGCGCCAGCAGCCAGACTAGCGGAGGAGAGTTCTACGAGCAGTACTTC.

The rearrangement joins TRBV6-5 to TRBJ1-1; TRBD1 is a possible D gene (5 bases). The CDR3 consists of 15 residues. CDR1 and CDR2 from the germline V gene are MNHEY and SVGAGI. The V end lost 4 bases, the J end lost 1 base, and 13 bases lay between the germline ends. CDR3 protein: CASSLKGAQNTEAFF. CDR3 DNA sequence: TGTGCCAGCAGTTTAAAAGGGGCGCAGAACACTGAAGCTTTCTTT.

The V call is TRBV5-1, the J call TRBJ2-3, with D maybe TRBD2 (6 bases). The CDR3 totals 15 residues. Deletions cut 0 bases from V and 3 bases from J, with 11 bases between. Germline V lookup: CDR1 SGHRS, CDR2 YFSETQ. The CDR3 spells CASSLGGKGTDTQYF. The CDR3 region has the DNA TGCGCCAGCAGCTTGGGCGGGAAGGGAACAGATACGCAGTATTTT. Supplemented by reference TRBV5-1 and TRBJ2-3, the full variable domain reads KAGVTQTPRYLIKTRGQQVTLSCSPISGHRSVSWYQQTPGQGLQFLFEYFSETQRNKGNFPGRFSGRQFSNSRSEMNVSTLELGDSALYLCASSLGGKGTDTQYFGPGTRLTVL.

This chain's CDR3 is CASSVGSLSGLETQYF. In DNA form, the CDR3 reads TGTGCCAGCAGTGTCGGGTCGCTCAGTGGATTGGAGACCCAGTACTTC. The chain links TRBV2 to TRBJ2-5; D call uncertain. Trimming took 4 bases from V and 5 from J, leaving 20 bases between them. The CDR3 contains 16 residues. Germline V gene lookup returns CDR1 SNHLY and CDR2 FYNNEI.

This chain joins TRBV5-8 and TRBJ2-2; 11 bases map to TRBD2. This CDR3 spans 17 amino acids. V trimming: 4 bases; J trimming: 3 bases; junction bases outside the gene matches: 8. Germline lookup yields CDR1 SGHTS and CDR2 YDEGEE. The CDR3 nucleotides read TGTGCCAGCAGCCGCCCCCTACTAGCGGGAGACACCGGGGAGCTGTTTTTT. Its translation: CASSRPLLAGDTGELFF.

V gene TRBV27 combines with J gene TRBJ1-5; D is unclear. This CDR3 is built from 13 residues. The germline V and J ends were trimmed by 2 bases and 4 bases, with 6 bases remaining between them. Germline-derived CDR1 and CDR2 are MNHEY and SMNVEV (reference sequence). CDR3 loop: CASSLQWNQPQHF. CDR3 nucleotide sequence: TGTGCCAGCAGTTTACAGTGGAATCAGCCCCAGCATTTT.

This clone was observed a single time. The CDR3 DNA is TGTGCCAGCAGCTTCGTGTCGGGGTCCACTGAAGCTTTCTTT. Translated, it gives CASSFVSGSTEAFF. This chain uses TRBV7-9 with TRBJ1-1; no firm D call. V was clipped by 3 bases and J by 4 bases, with 12 bases between them. Germline V gene lookup returns CDR1 SEHNR and CDR2 FQNEAQ (reference sequence). The CDR3 extends over 14 amino acids.

This clone appeared a single time. As DNA, the CDR3 is TGTGCCAGCAGTCCTAACAGGGTTAACACTGAAGCTTTCTTT. Amino acids: CASSPNRVNTEAFF. The chain links TRBV28 to TRBJ1-1; a weak D match, TRBD1 (6 bases). The CDR3 runs to 14 residues. The V end lost 5 bases, the J end lost 2 bases, and 12 bases lay between the germline ends. The germline V gene encodes CDR1 MDHEN and CDR2 SYDVKM.

The chain uses TRBV27 and TRBJ2-5, with TRBD1 as a possible D gene (6 bases). Looked up from germline, CDR1 is MNHEY and CDR2 is SMNVEV (reference sequence). The V and J ends lost 4 bases and 9 bases respectively, with 15 bases between them. The CDR3 runs 13 residues. The DNA of the CDR3 is TGTGCCAGCAGTTATCAAGGCTCAGGGGCCCAGTACTTC. It codes for CASSYQGSGAQYF.

This clone was detected a few times. The gene calls are TRBV2 and TRBJ1-5; 8 bases agree with TRBD1. V was pared by 7 bases and J by 0 bases, with 8 bases of the junction left unmatched. This CDR3 has 16 amino acids. The V gene's germline CDR1 is SNHLY and CDR2 FYNNEI. CDR3 in DNA: TGTGCCAGCACCCGGGACAGGCCCTATAGCAATCAGCCCCAGCATTTT. The encoded protein is CASTRDRPYSNQPQHF.

About this clone itself: Other DNA sequences in this sample translate to the same CDR3. The chain recombines TRBV29-1 with TRBJ1-3; no clear D. Trimming took 4 bases from V and 1 from J, leaving 8 bases between them. The CDR3 is 13 residues long. The V gene's germline CDR1 is SQVTM and CDR2 ANQGSEA. As DNA, the CDR3 is TGCAGCGTTGCGGGGTTTTCTGGAAACACCATATATTTT. This translates into CSVAGFSGNTIYF.

V gene TRBV28 combines with J gene TRBJ2-7; TRBD1 aligns across 11 bases. Germline trimming cut 2 bases from V and 7 bases from J; bases unmatched to any gene: 4. The CDR3 length is 14 residues. Germline V gives CDR1 MDHEN, CDR2 SYDVKM. CDR3 DNA: TGTGCCAGCAGTTTAGTGGACAGGGGGCTTGAGCAGTACTTC. Protein product: CASSLVDRGLEQYF.

The rearrangement uses TRBV30 and TRBJ2-7, with TRBD1 matching over 10 bases. CDR3 size: 14 residues. The germline V gene encodes CDR1 GTSNPN and CDR2 SVGIG (reference sequence). V lost 7 bases to trimming and J lost 4 bases; unmatched junction nucleotides: 10. The CDR3 DNA reads as TGTGCCTTCTCAAACCGGGACAGGGGATACGAGCAGTACTTC. The encoded protein is CAFSNRDRGYEQYF.

This clone was recorded once. The V call is TRBV19, the J call TRBJ1-5; TRBD1 is a possible D gene (5 bases). The length of the CDR3 is 13 residues. V was pared by 5 bases and J by 7 bases, with 12 bases between. Germline assignment: CDR1 LNHDA and CDR2 SQIVND (reference sequence). The CDR3 spells CASSWRGGQPQHF. The CDR3, as DNA: TGTGCCAGTAGTTGGCGGGGGGGACAGCCCCAGCATTTT.

In its sample, this clone was seen a few times. V usage is TRBV28 and J usage is TRBJ2-7; no reliable D call. The CDR3 covers 11 residues. Germline V gene data show CDR1 as MDHEN and CDR2 as SYDVKM. Trimming removed 10 bases from V and 7 bases from J, with 14 bases in between. CDR3 in amino acids: CATLGPREQYF. The CDR3 DNA follows: TGTGCCACCTTGGGCCCCCGGGAGCAGTACTTC.

This sequence joins TRBV7-6 and TRBJ2-3, with TRBD2 identical over 10 bases. CDR1 and CDR2 (germline): SGHVS, FNYEAQ. This CDR3 region has 15 residues. V shed 3 bases, J shed 6 bases, and the junction held 6 bases outside the gene matches. The CDR3 sequence: CASSFSGRASDTQYF. The DNA of the CDR3 is TGTGCCAGCAGCTTCAGCGGGAGGGCCAGTGATACGCAGTATTTT.

The J gene is TRBJ2-7, the V gene TRBV19; weak D call: TRBD2 (6 bases). V was cut by 3 bases and J by 3 bases, with 12 bases left in between. Germline V lookup: CDR1 LNHDA, CDR2 SQIVND (reference sequence). This CDR3 is built from 14 residues. This CDR3 reads CASSIPGTFYEQYF. DNA for the CDR3: TGTGCCAGTAGTATCCCAGGGACTTTCTACGAGCAGTACTTC.

This clone was recorded only once. The chain's CDR3 is CASSALFSVGREISYEQYF. Written as DNA, the CDR3 is TGTGCCAGCAGTGCCCTCTTTTCCGTAGGACGGGAGATCTCCTACGAGCAGTACTTC. The rearrangement links TRBV6-1 to TRBJ2-7; D is perhaps TRBD2 (6 bases). Trimming removed 4 bases at V and 0 bases at J, with 25 bases between. This CDR3 spans 19 amino acids. CDR1 is MNHNS and CDR2 is SASEGT in the germline V gene.

The chain combines TRBV18 with TRBJ1-1; 12 bases agree with TRBD1. Looked up from germline, CDR1 is KGHSH and CDR2 is LQKENI. This CDR3 is built from 16 residues. The V and J ends lost 6 bases and 6 bases, in that order; junction bases with no gene match: 11. This chain's CDR3 is CASSPGDRGRIAEAFF. The CDR3 nucleotides are TGTGCCAGCTCTCCCGGGGACAGGGGGCGCATAGCTGAAGCTTTCTTT.

The genes are TRBV27 and TRBJ2-2; TRBD2 aligns across 8 bases. Trimming took 4 bases from V and 0 from J; bases not matched to a gene: 1. The CDR3 consists of 15 residues. Germline loops: CDR1 MNHEY, CDR2 SMNVEV (reference sequence). CDR3 sequence: CASSSGRANTGELFF. CDR3 DNA sequence: TGTGCCAGCAGTTCCGGGAGGGCGAACACCGGGGAGCTGTTTTTT.

The rearrangement joins TRBV5-1 to TRBJ2-1; D call uncertain. Germline CDR1 SGHRS, CDR2 YFSETQ. The V gene lost 5 bases and the J gene lost 8 bases, with 17 bases spanning the gap. This CDR3 is built from 14 residues. The CDR3, as DNA: TGCGCCAGCAGTCTTGGCGGAGAAAAGGATGAGCAGTTCTTC. Translation: CASSLGGEKDEQFF.

V gene TRBV19 combines with J gene TRBJ2-3, with TRBD1 identical over 7 bases. The length of the CDR3 is 17 residues. Germline trimming cut 4 bases from V and 3 bases from J; bases unmatched to any gene: 13. CDR1 and CDR2 from the germline V gene are LNHDA and SQIVND (reference sequence). CDR3 amino acids: CASSTPSQGWKTDTQYF. The DNA of the CDR3 is TGTGCCAGTAGTACCCCCTCACAGGGGTGGAAGACAGATACGCAGTATTTT.